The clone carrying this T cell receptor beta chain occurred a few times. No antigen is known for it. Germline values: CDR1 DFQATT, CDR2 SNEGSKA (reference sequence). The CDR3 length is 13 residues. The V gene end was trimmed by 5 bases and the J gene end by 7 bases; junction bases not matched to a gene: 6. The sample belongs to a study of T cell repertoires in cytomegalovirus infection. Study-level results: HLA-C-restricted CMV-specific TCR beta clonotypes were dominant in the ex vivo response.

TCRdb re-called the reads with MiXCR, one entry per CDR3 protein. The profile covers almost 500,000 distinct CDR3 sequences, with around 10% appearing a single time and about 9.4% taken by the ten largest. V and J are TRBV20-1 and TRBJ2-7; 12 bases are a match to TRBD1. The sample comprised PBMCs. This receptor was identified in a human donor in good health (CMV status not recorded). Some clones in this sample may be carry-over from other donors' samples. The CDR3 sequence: CSALRDRGQEQYF. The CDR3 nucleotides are TGCAGTGCTCTCCGGGACAGGGGGCAAGAGCAGTACTTC.